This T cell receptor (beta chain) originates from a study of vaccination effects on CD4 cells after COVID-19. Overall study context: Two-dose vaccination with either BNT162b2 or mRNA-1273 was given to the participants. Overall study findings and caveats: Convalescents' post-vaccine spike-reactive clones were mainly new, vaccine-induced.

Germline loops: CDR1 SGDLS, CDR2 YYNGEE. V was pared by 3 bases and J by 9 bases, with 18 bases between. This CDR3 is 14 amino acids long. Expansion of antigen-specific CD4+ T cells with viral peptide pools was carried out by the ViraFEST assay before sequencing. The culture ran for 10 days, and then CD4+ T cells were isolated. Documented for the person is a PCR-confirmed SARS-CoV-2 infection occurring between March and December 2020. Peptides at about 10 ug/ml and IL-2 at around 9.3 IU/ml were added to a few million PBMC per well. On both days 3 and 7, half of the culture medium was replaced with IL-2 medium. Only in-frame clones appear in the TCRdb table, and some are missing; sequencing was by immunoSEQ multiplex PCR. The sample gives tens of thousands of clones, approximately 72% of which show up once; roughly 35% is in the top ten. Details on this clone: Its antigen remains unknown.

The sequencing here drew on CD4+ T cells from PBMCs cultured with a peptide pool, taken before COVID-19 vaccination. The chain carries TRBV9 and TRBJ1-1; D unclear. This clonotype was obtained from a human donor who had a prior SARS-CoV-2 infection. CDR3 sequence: CASSADTSGPKAFF. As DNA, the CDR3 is TGTGCCAGCAGCGCAGACACCTCCGGTCCCAAAGCTTTCTTT.